This TCR beta chain was sequenced for a study of T cells after yellow fever vaccination. This CDR3 spans 16 amino acids. Germline CDR1 is LGHNA and CDR2 is YNFKEQ. V lost 4 bases to trimming and J lost 1 base; unmatched junction nucleotides: 8. The TCR cDNA carried a universal primer site and UMIs from 5'RACE template switching. TCRdb independently ran MiXCR on the 5' RACE reads; one entry per CDR3 protein. This table holds 150,000 to 200,000 distinct CDR3 sequences, roughly a tenth found once. The V call is TRBV4-2, the J call TRBJ2-3; 7 nucleotides agree with TRBD2. The receptor was isolated from a man aged 18 to 30 who received the YFV17D yellow fever vaccine. The material sequenced was CD8+ T cells sorted from PBMCs, taken 45 days after the yellow fever booster vaccination. The CDR3 DNA reads as TGTGCCAGCAGCCCGGGAGGACTACAAGGCACAGATACGCAGTATTTT. The encoded protein is CASSPGGLQGTDTQYF.